The sequence of this T cell receptor (beta chain) was determined in a study of graft-versus-host responses after intestinal transplantation. Study background: Anti-thymocyte globulin induction preceded two to four years of tacrolimus and steroid maintenance in all recipients. Study-wide results and limits: HvG clone declines early post-transplant were associated with peak circulating GvH levels.

TCRdb keeps only in-frame clones here, not all; method: immunoSEQ multiplex PCR. The data hold about 23,000 clones, with over 35% observed a single time. The authors combined around 200,000 CFSE-labeled responder cells with around 200,000 irradiated, violet-dye-labeled stimulator cells in plates. Trimming pared 3 bases from V and 0 bases from J, leaving 6 bases between. The germline CDR1 and CDR2 sequences are MDHEN and SYDVKM. The length of the CDR3 is 14 residues. The source material was alloreactive CD8+ T cells from a mixed lymphocyte reaction culture, sampled before transplantation. The subset was: CFSE-low proliferating T cells sorted from roughly 6-day pre-transplant mixed lymphocyte reaction (GvH or HvG direction). The TCR originated in a human patient who was an organ donor for intestinal transplantation. The V gene is TRBV28, the J gene TRBJ2-1; no definite D call. The CDR3 bases are TGTGCCAGCAGTTTCGCGGTCTCCTACAATGAGCAGTTCTTC. This encodes CASSFAVSYNEQFF.